This passage covers 27 T cell receptor beta chains from one sample sequenced in a study of T cell responses to AZD1222 COVID-19 vaccine. TCRdb keeps only in-frame clones here, not all; method: immunoSEQ multiplex PCR. The sample lists more than 120,000 clones, roughly nine tenths occurring once. Source: peripheral blood, taken 28 days after the second AZD1222 dose. These receptors originate from an adult who received the AZD1222 COVID-19 vaccine.

This clone came up once. CDR3 in amino acids: CASSTPSDTEAFF. CDR3 DNA: TGTGCCAGCTCGACACCCTCAGACACTGAAGCTTTCTTT. The chain uses TRBV5-4 and TRBJ1-1; D uncertain. With 7 bases removed from V and 3 bases from J, the gap between germline ends came to 13 bases. Germline CDR1 SGHNT, CDR2 YYREEE (reference sequence). This CDR3 has 13 residues.

V and J are TRBV7-3 and TRBJ1-2; tentatively, D is TRBD1 (5 bases). The CDR3 has 21 residues. Trimming left V 5 bases short and J 1 base short, with 32 bases between. Germline V gene lookup returns CDR1 SGHTA and CDR2 FQGTGA. The CDR3 here is CASSQNPRSAPWGSDNYGYTF. CDR3 sequence (DNA): TGTGCCAGCAGCCAGAACCCCCGGAGCGCTCCTTGGGGGTCAGATAACTATGGCTACACCTTC.

The chain joins TRBV18 to TRBJ1-2, with D hard to call. The CDR3 loop spans 13 amino acids. CDR1 is KGHSH and CDR2 is LQKENI in the germline V gene. The V end lost 3 bases, the J end lost 4 bases, and 9 bases lay between the germline ends. CDR3 DNA: TGTGCCAGCTCACCCCAGGAGTCCTATGGCTACACCTTC. Its translation is CASSPQESYGYTF.

The chain recombines TRBV6-5 with TRBJ1-6, with no clear D. The germline V and J ends were trimmed by 2 bases and 6 bases, with 11 bases remaining between them. There are 15 residues in the CDR3. Germline CDR1 MNHEY, CDR2 SVGAGI. CDR3 DNA: TGTGCCAGCAGTTACGGGAAACTAAGTAATTCACCCCTCCACTTT. It translates to CASSYGKLSNSPLHF.

The gene calls are TRBV5-1 and TRBJ1-4, with a possible D match to TRBD1 (6 bases). The germline gives CDR1 SGHRS, CDR2 YFSETQ. Between the trimmed V and J ends, which lost 4 bases and 5 bases, there was a span of 15 bases. This CDR3 has 15 residues. The CDR3 nucleotides read TGCGCCAGCAGCGTGGGACAAGCTGAGAATGAAAAACTGTTTTTT. Its translation is CASSVGQAENEKLFF.

The rearrangement links TRBV7-9 to TRBJ1-1, with D perhaps TRBD1 (6 bases). This CDR3 is 13 amino acids long. V lost 5 bases and J lost 4, with 11 bases in between. From germline, CDR1 is SEHNR and CDR2 FQNEAQ (reference sequence). Here the CDR3 reads CASSLGQTTEAFF. Written as DNA, the CDR3 is TGTGCCAGCAGCCTCGGACAGACCACTGAAGCTTTCTTT.

V and J are TRBV5-1 and TRBJ2-3, with TRBD2 identical over 12 bases. CDR1 SGHRS and CDR2 YFSETQ come from the germline V gene. The CDR3 is made up of 15 amino acids. With 4 bases clipped from V and 5 bases from J, the junction kept 5 bases outside the gene matches. In DNA form, the CDR3 reads TGCGCCAGCAGCGGACTAGCGGGGCGGGAAGATACGCAGTATTTT. Translation: CASSGLAGREDTQYF. Full variable domain (missing parts from reference TRBV5-1 and TRBJ2-3): KAGVTQTPRYLIKTRGQQVTLSCSPISGHRSVSWYQQTPGQGLQFLFEYFSETQRNKGNFPGRFSGRQFSNSRSEMNVSTLELGDSALYLCASSGLAGREDTQYFGPGTRLTVL.

The V gene is TRBV7-9, the J gene TRBJ2-1; 7 bases align to TRBD2. Trimming removed 1 base from V and 16 bases from J; junction bases left unmatched: 13. The CDR3 runs 14 residues. Germline CDR1 reads SEHNR; CDR2 reads FQNEAQ (reference sequence). CDR3 sequence reads: CASSLVQLGTTLFF. Here the CDR3 DNA reads TGTGCCAGCAGCTTAGTGCAGTTAGGGACTACCTTATTCTTC.

This chain joins TRBV7-2 and TRBJ2-5; 8 nucleotides align to TRBD2. The CDR3 covers 15 residues. The V and J ends lost 5 bases and 4 bases, in that order; junction bases with no gene match: 9. In germline, CDR1 is SGHTA, CDR2 FQGNSA. The CDR3 protein is CASSPVRGGRETQYF. The CDR3 DNA reads as TGTGCCAGCAGCCCGGTACGGGGGGGCCGAGAGACCCAGTACTTC.

As concerns this clone: The sample has other DNA sequences that encode this CDR3 too. V gene TRBV3-1 (or the pseudogene TRBV3-2) combines with J gene TRBJ1-1; D possibly corresponds to TRBD1 (5 bases). CDR3 length: 12 amino acids. Trimming removed 3 bases at V and 5 bases at J, with 7 bases between. From germline, CDR1 is LGHDT and CDR2 YNNKEL (reference sequence). Here the CDR3 reads CASSQGGTEAFF. DNA for the CDR3: TGTGCCAGCAGCCAGGGGGGAACTGAAGCTTTCTTT.

The CDR3 loop reads CASSLGLDNSPLHF. CDR3 nucleotides: TGTGCCAGCAGCCTAGGGCTGGATAATTCACCCCTCCACTTT. The rearrangement uses TRBV14 and TRBJ1-6; D remains ambiguous. Germline CDR1 SGHDN, CDR2 FVKESK. Trimming pared 4 bases from V and 5 bases from J, leaving 9 bases between. The CDR3 sequence is 14 residues long.

The chain uses TRBV2 and TRBJ1-2, with TRBD1 as a possible D gene (5 bases). The ends were cut back, 7 bases at V and 10 bases at J, with 16 bases in the middle. This CDR3 is built from 12 residues. Germline V gene data show CDR1 as SNHLY and CDR2 as FYNNEI. The CDR3 DNA sequence: TGTGCCAGCACCTGGGACGGAGAGTTCTACACCTTC. Amino acids: CASTWDGEFYTF.

The chain uses TRBV4-1 and TRBJ2-5; 7 nucleotides match TRBD1. The V segment lost 2 bases and the J segment 2 bases; nucleotides outside the gene matches: 5. Germline V CDR1 and CDR2: MGHRA, YSYEKL. CDR3 length equals 15 residues. CDR3 sequence: CASSQQDRVQETQYF. The CDR3, as DNA: TGCGCCAGCAGCCAACAAGACAGGGTTCAAGAGACCCAGTACTTC.

This chain uses TRBV18 with TRBJ2-5; D not certain. CDR1 and CDR2 (germline): KGHSH, LQKENI. This CDR3 has 13 amino acids. V was pared by 1 base and J by 1 base, with 4 bases between. As DNA, the CDR3 is TGTGCCAGCTCACCACGAAGCCAAGAGACCCAGTACTTC. Its translation is CASSPRSQETQYF.

J is TRBJ2-5 and V is TRBV15; D gene uncertain. CDR1 is LNHNV and CDR2 is YYDKDF in the germline V gene (reference sequence). The CDR3 runs to 14 residues. Trimming left V 4 bases short and J 4 bases short, with 13 bases between. CDR3 DNA sequence: TGTGCCACCAGCACCTTAGGGCGCGGAGAGACCCAGTACTTC. It encodes CATSTLGRGETQYF. Complete variable domain (other parts from reference TRBV15 and TRBJ2-5): DAMVIQNPRYQVTQFGKPVTLSCSQTLNHNVMYWYQQKSSQAPKLLFHYYDKDFNNEADTPDNFQSRRPNTSFCFLDIRSPGLGDTAMYLCATSTLGRGETQYFGPGTRLLVL.

The rearrangement links TRBV9 to TRBJ1-1; unclear D gene. V was pared by 4 bases and J by 2 bases, with 12 bases between. CDR1 and CDR2 (germline): SGDLS, YYNGEE. This CDR3 contains 14 residues. CDR3 amino acids: CASSPRPANTEAFF. In DNA form, the CDR3 reads TGTGCCAGCAGCCCCCGGCCAGCAAACACTGAAGCTTTCTTT.

This sequence joins TRBV6-6 and TRBJ2-5; either TRBD1 or TRBD2 may supply D (5 bases each). This CDR3 contains 12 residues. CDR1 MNHNY and CDR2 SVGAGI come from the germline V gene (reference sequence). V was pared by 6 bases and J by 4 bases, with 9 bases between. The CDR3 DNA reads TGTGCCAGCAGGGGGACGAGAGAGACCCAGTACTTC. This sequence encodes CASRGTRETQYF.

V usage is TRBV28 and J usage is TRBJ1-3; 9 bases are a match to TRBD1. Unmatched junction bases numbered 7, after V lost 6 bases and J lost 4 bases. CDR3 length: 15 amino acids. Germline assignment: CDR1 MDHEN and CDR2 SYDVKM. The CDR3, as DNA: TGTGCCAGCAGCCTGGCCGGGACAGGGGGAAACACCATATATTTT. Its protein product is CASSLAGTGGNTIYF.

The J gene is TRBJ1-4, the V gene TRBV6-5; 7 bases are shared with TRBD1. From germline, CDR1 is MNHEY and CDR2 SVGAGI. CDR3 length: 13 amino acids. The ends lost 6 bases at V and 5 bases at J; junction bases unmatched: 3. In DNA form, the CDR3 reads TGTGCCAGCAGCGGGACAGAAAATGAAAAACTGTTTTTT. Its protein is CASSGTENEKLFF.

Turning to this clone: The junction departs from the called germline gene at one end, perhaps through a read error. This sequence joins TRBV5-8 and TRBJ1-4; 8 nucleotides line up with TRBD1. Germline V gene sequence: CDR1 SGHTS, CDR2 YDEGEE. The CDR3 contains 10 residues. The CDR3 here is CASSPRGLLF. The CDR3 DNA is TGTGCCAGCAGCCCCAGGGGGCTTCTCTTT.

The V call is TRBV6-5, the J call TRBJ2-7, with D possibly TRBD2 on 5 matching bases. The V gene lost 2 bases and the J gene lost 0 bases, with 11 bases spanning the gap. The CDR3 loop spans 15 amino acids. Germline V CDR1 and CDR2: MNHEY, SVGAGI. The CDR3 DNA reads TGTGCCAGCAGTTACGGAGGACGCAGCTCCTACGAGCAGTACTTC. Translation gives CASSYGGRSSYEQYF.

This clone was recorded a few times. V gene TRBV5-6 combines with J gene TRBJ1-4, with TRBD1 matching 8 bases. Germline CDR1 SGHDT, CDR2 YYEEEE. The CDR3 consists of 16 residues. V shed 0 bases and J 7 bases; nucleotides not matched to a gene: 8. As DNA, the CDR3 is TGTGCCAGCAGCTTGGGCGACAGGGGCCGAGGTGAAAAACTGTTTTTT. This codes for CASSLGDRGRGEKLFF.

Turning to this clone: An end of the junction differs from the germline gene, which may be a read error. This chain links TRBV7-7 with TRBJ2-1; 11 bases fit TRBD2. This CDR3 contains 13 residues. CDR1 is SSHAT and CDR2 is FNYEAQ in the germline V gene (reference sequence). CDR3 bases: TGTGCTAGCAGCTTGGATAGCGGGAGGGCTTTGTTCTTC. This sequence encodes CASSLDSGRALFF.

This clone was counted between two and nine times. The V call is TRBV4-2, the J call TRBJ2-2; 10 bases fit TRBD1. The CDR3 consists of 16 residues. The ends lost 2 bases at V and 8 bases at J; junction bases unmatched: 8. The germline gives CDR1 LGHNA, CDR2 YNFKEQ. The CDR3: CASSQRYDRGRGELFF. As DNA, the CDR3 is TGTGCCAGCAGCCAACGCTATGACAGGGGGCGTGGGGAGCTGTTTTTT.

The sample holds one count of this clone. The V and J genes are TRBV19 and TRBJ1-5; 7 bases line up with TRBD1. V shed 5 bases and J 6 bases; nucleotides not matched to a gene: 13. Per the germline V gene, CDR1 is LNHDA and CDR2 is SQIVND (reference sequence). The CDR3 is 16 residues long. The CDR3 nucleotides are TGTGCCAGTAGTCCCTCCCAGGGGGTTAGGAGTCAGCCCCAGCATTTT. Protein product: CASSPSQGVRSQPQHF.

The chain is built from TRBV6-6 and TRBJ1-2; possibly TRBD1 for D (6 bases). V was pared by 6 bases and J by 0 bases, with 14 bases between. The CDR3 consists of 15 residues. Germline CDR1 reads MNHNY; CDR2 reads SVGAGI (reference sequence). The CDR3 protein is CASSRAEGANYGYTF. As DNA, the CDR3 is TGTGCCAGCAGCCGTGCTGAGGGGGCTAACTATGGCTACACCTTC.

This clone was recorded only once. This rearrangement joins TRBV30 to TRBJ2-1, with 11 bases aligning to TRBD2. With 4 bases clipped from V and 5 bases from J, the junction kept 16 bases outside the gene matches. This CDR3 is built from 18 residues. Germline values: CDR1 GTSNPN, CDR2 SVGIG (reference sequence). Here the CDR3 reads CAWTVPTSGLAANNEQFF. CDR3 DNA sequence: TGTGCCTGGACCGTACCGACCTCGGGACTAGCGGCTAACAATGAGCAGTTCTTC.